These T cell receptor beta chains were read from a single sample in a study of shared clonotypes between healthy human individuals. TCRdb's copy holds only in-frame clones and misses some; the assay was immunoSEQ multiplex PCR. The sample consists of millions of clones, roughly 95% of them appearing once. The sequencing input was naive CD4+ T cells sorted from blood. These TCRs come from a man aged 18 to 30 in good health. Each CDR3 is given with its conserved first and last residue. A D gene is named only where the DNA matches it firmly. Only part of the rows carry a size: once, few, many, or a class if the clone is expanded.

clone_size,d_call,v_call,j_call,cdr3_nt,cdr3_aa
-,TRBD2,TRBV7-2,TRBJ2-1,TGTGCCAGCAGCCCTGGCGGCGGCGGGAGGGTCGGTGAGCAGTTCTTC,CASSPGGGGRVGEQFF
-,TRBD2,TRBV7-2,TRBJ2-1,TGTGCCAGCAGCACTAGGGTCCCCTCGAGCGGGAGCTCCTACAATGAGCAGTTCTTC,CASSTRVPSSGSSYNEQFF
-,TRBD2,TRBV7-9,TRBJ2-3,TGTGCCAGCAGCTTAGTCCTAGCGGGACACACAGATACGCAGTATTTT,CASSLVLAGHTDTQYF
-,TRBD2,TRBV7-3,TRBJ2-1,TGTGCCAGCAGCTTAAACGCGGGGGAGTACAATGAGCAGTTCTTC,CASSLNAGEYNEQFF
-,TRBD1,TRBV2,TRBJ2-7,TGTGCCAGCAGTGAGGACAGGGGTCGATACGAGCAGTACTTC,CASSEDRGRYEQYF
few,-,TRBV30,TRBJ1-1,TGTGCCTGGAGTGCGTTGAACACTGAAGCTTTCTTT,CAWSALNTEAFF
-,TRBD2,TRBV29-1,TRBJ2-7,TGCAGCGTTGTTCGGACTAGCGGGGCCTACGAGCAGTACTTC,CSVVRTSGAYEQYF
-,TRBD1,TRBV18,TRBJ1-1,TGTGCCAGCTCATTACAGGGGGCAACTGAAGCTTTCTTT,CASSLQGATEAFF
-,TRBD1,TRBV18,TRBJ2-7,TGTGCCAGCTCACCACCGGGACAGGGGTCTCTCAACCAATACTTC,CASSPPGQGSLNQYF
-,-,TRBV19,TRBJ1-3,TGTGCCAGTGGGACTGGGGTCGGAAACACCATATATTTT,CASGTGVGNTIYF
-,-,TRBV7-2,TRBJ2-7,TGTGCCAGCAGCCGGGACCCAGGGGTCGTCTACGAGCAGTACTTC,CASSRDPGVVYEQYF
-,-,TRBV6-4,TRBJ1-1,TGTAGGTATTTGAACACTGAAGCTTTCTTT,CRYLNTEAFF
once,-,TRBV19,TRBJ1-5,TGTGCCAGTAGGTTCGACCAATTAGGGCAGGGCAATCAGCCCCAGCATTTT,CASRFDQLGQGNQPQHF
-,TRBD2,TRBV19,TRBJ2-7,TGTGCCAGTAGTATGTCTAGCGGGGGACCTACCTACGAGCAGTACTTC,CASSMSSGGPTYEQYF
few,-,TRBV13,TRBJ2-7,TGTGCCAGCAGCCCTTTGCGGGCAACCTACGAGCAGTACTTC,CASSPLRATYEQYF
-,TRBD2,TRBV5-4,TRBJ2-7,TGTGCCAGCAGCCCCGGACTAGCGGACTCCTACGAGCAGTACTTC,CASSPGLADSYEQYF
-,-,TRBV18,TRBJ1-2,TGTGCCAGCTCACCAGGGGACCCCGGTGGCTATGGCTACACCTTC,CASSPGDPGGYGYTF
-,TRBD2,TRBV18,TRBJ2-7,TGTGCCAGCTCCAAAGCCCCTAGCGGCCGAGCGGGCTACGAGCAGTACTTC,CASSKAPSGRAGYEQYF
-,-,TRBV6-5,TRBJ1-2,TGTGCCAGCAGTTACTCGATAAGTAACTATGGCTACACCTTC,CASSYSISNYGYTF
-,-,TRBV9,TRBJ1-4,TGTGCCAGCAGCGCTCCGGCCCCGGGCGGAAAGGAAAAACTGTTTTTT,CASSAPAPGGKEKLFF
-,-,TRBV28,TRBJ2-7,TGTGCCAGCAGTTCCCCCCCCTACGAGCAGTACTTC,CASSSPPYEQYF
-,-,TRBV10-2,TRBJ1-5,TGCGCCAGCAGTGTACAGAGCAATCAGCCCCAGCATTTT,CASSVQSNQPQHF
-,-,TRBV25-1,TRBJ2-2,TGTGCCAGCAGTGAACAGGGATTGACCGGGGAGCTGTTTTTT,CASSEQGLTGELFF
-,-,TRBV10-3,TRBJ2-2,TGTGCCATAGATAGCAAGAACACCGGGGAGCTGTTTTTT,CAIDSKNTGELFF
-,TRBD1,TRBV4-1,TRBJ1-2,TGCGCCAGCAGCCATGGGGCGGGGACAGGGATGAACTATGGCTACACCTTC,CASSHGAGTGMNYGYTF